A few counts support the clone carrying this T cell receptor (beta chain). The antigen is unknown. This sample was included in a study of T cell repertoires in cytomegalovirus infection. Study overall: Public TCR beta signature analysis indicated the presence of both CMV infection and matching HLA type. Whole-study findings and limits: Accumulated public TCR beta family frequency recognized individuals carrying CMV together with the relevant HLA.

The length of the CDR3 is 15 residues. Looked up from germline, CDR1 is SEHNR and CDR2 is FQNEAQ (reference sequence). The ends were cut back, 1 base at V and 3 bases at J, with 13 bases in the middle. Each CDR3 protein gets one entry after TCRdb re-called the reads with MiXCR. Counted here are roughly 120,000 distinct CDR3 sequences, approximately 30% occurring once; the ten biggest clones make up roughly 50%. This TCR derives from a human donor in good health (CMV status not recorded). Some clones in this sample may be carry-over from other donors' samples. V and J are TRBV7-9 and TRBJ2-7; a weak D match, TRBD1 (7 bases). The sample consisted of CD8+ T cells from cultured PBMCs, taken from culture after CMV antigen stimulation. The CDR3 region has the DNA TGTGCCAGCAGCTTAGATCGCAGGGGGGACTACGAGCAGTACTTC. Translating gives CASSLDRRGDYEQYF.